This entry lists 20 T cell receptor beta chains sequenced from one sample in a study of blood T cell repertoires in COVID-19. The data were produced by immunoSEQ multiplex PCR, yet TCRdb's version contains in-frame clones alone and is incomplete. Of tens of thousands of clones in the sample, roughly 91% were seen once. The specimen sequenced was peripheral blood. The receptors here all came from a man aged 45-65 years with COVID-19, enrolled during active disease.

V is TRBV5-5 and J is TRBJ2-7, with D unclear. V shed 5 bases and J shed 4 bases, with 19 bases lying between them. Germline assignment: CDR1 SGHKS and CDR2 YYEKEE (reference sequence). This CDR3 spans 15 amino acids. CDR3 loop: CASSPRQVPDYEQYF. The CDR3 nucleotides read TGTGCCAGCAGTCCACGGCAGGTCCCAGATTACGAGCAGTACTTC.

The chain links TRBV18 to TRBJ2-5; D is undetermined. Germline assignment: CDR1 KGHSH and CDR2 LQKENI. Trimming cost V 3 bases and J 5 bases, with 4 bases left between them. This CDR3 has 11 residues. CDR3 DNA sequence: TGTGCCAGCTCACCCGGGGAGACCCAGTACTTC. Its protein is CASSPGETQYF.

This clone came up once. The chain employs TRBV9 and TRBJ2-7, with 9 bases aligning to TRBD2. Germline assignment: CDR1 SGDLS and CDR2 YYNGEE. CDR3 length: 16 amino acids. With 0 bases clipped from V and 6 bases from J, the junction kept 10 bases outside the gene matches. This CDR3 is CASSVVPSGTLREQYF. CDR3 DNA sequence: TGTGCCAGCAGCGTAGTGCCTAGCGGGACACTACGCGAGCAGTACTTC.

The chain links TRBV19 to TRBJ2-7; 7 nucleotides agree with TRBD2. CDR1 is LNHDA and CDR2 is SQIVND in the germline V gene (reference sequence). The CDR3 runs 14 residues. V lost 7 bases to trimming and J lost 1 base; unmatched junction nucleotides: 7. CDR3 sequence (DNA): TGTGCCAGTACCAGCGGGACTCAGTCCTACGAGCAGTACTTC. It is translated as CASTSGTQSYEQYF.

The V and J genes are TRBV4-1 and TRBJ2-1, with 14 nucleotides matching TRBD2. Germline-derived CDR1 and CDR2 are MGHRA and YSYEKL. This CDR3 has 18 amino acids. Trimming removed 2 bases from V and 7 bases from J; junction bases left unmatched: 10. CDR3: CASSQFGLAGGRRNEQFF. DNA of the CDR3: TGCGCCAGCAGCCAATTCGGACTAGCGGGAGGTCGGAGGAATGAGCAGTTCTTC.

This chain links TRBV27 with TRBJ1-2; TRBD1 matches at 9 bases. The CDR3 length is 14 residues. Germline V CDR1 and CDR2: MNHEY, SMNVEV (reference sequence). Trimming cost V 7 bases and J 4 bases; bases outside gene matches: 7. CDR3 DNA: TGTGCCAGCACCTCACAGGGGGCGAGCTATGGCTACACCTTC. It yields the protein CASTSQGASYGYTF.

V and J are TRBV7-9 and TRBJ2-5; D gene ambiguous. V lost 4 bases, J lost 3 bases, and 9 bases lay in between. The CDR3 covers 13 residues. CDR1 SEHNR and CDR2 FQNEAQ come from the germline V gene (reference sequence). CDR3 amino acids: CASSWPPKETQYF. The CDR3 DNA follows: TGTGCCAGCAGCTGGCCACCGAAAGAGACCCAGTACTTC.

This clone was seen just once. The chain links TRBV7-9 to TRBJ2-5, with 7 bases lining up with TRBD2. CDR1 and CDR2 (germline): SEHNR, FQNEAQ (reference sequence). Unmatched junction bases numbered 12, after V lost 3 bases and J lost 5 bases. The CDR3 is 16 amino acids. The CDR3 bases are TGTGCCAGCAGCTTCGCGACTCGCGGGAGCAGCGAGACCCAGTACTTC. It is translated as CASSFATRGSSETQYF.

This sequence joins TRBV10-3 and TRBJ1-5, with 8 nucleotides matching TRBD1. The CDR3 has 14 residues. Germline V lookup: CDR1 ENHRY, CDR2 SYGVKD. Trimming at V came to 6 bases and at J to 3 bases, leaving 4 bases not matched to a gene. The CDR3 region is CAIRPGQDNQPQHF. The CDR3 region has the DNA TGTGCCATCAGACCGGGACAGGACAATCAGCCCCAGCATTTT.

The chain carries TRBV6-5 and TRBJ1-1; 7 bases agree with TRBD1. The V segment lost 7 bases and the J segment 4 bases; nucleotides outside the gene matches: 6. Germline loops: CDR1 MNHEY, CDR2 SVGAGI. The CDR3 sequence is 13 residues long. The CDR3 DNA sequence: TGTGCCAGCATGGAGGGGGCCGGCACTGAAGCTTTCTTT. Its translation: CASMEGAGTEAFF.

This chain uses TRBV2 with TRBJ2-6; 8 nucleotides line up with TRBD1. Germline V gene sequence: CDR1 SNHLY, CDR2 FYNNEI. The CDR3 runs to 17 residues. The V and J ends lost 6 bases and 0 bases, in that order; junction bases with no gene match: 7. In nucleotides, the CDR3 is TGTGCCAGCAGGAGGGACAGGCTTAGCTCTGGGGCCAACGTCCTGACTTTC. It specifies CASRRDRLSSGANVLTF.

This rearrangement joins TRBV12-3 or TRBV12-4 to TRBJ2-7, with D hard to call. Deletions cut 5 bases from V and 6 bases from J, with 14 bases between. The CDR3 contains 13 residues. The CDR3 sequence is CASSTTVQLEQYF. Here the CDR3 DNA reads TGTGCCAGCAGTACTACCGTCCAACTCGAGCAGTACTTC.

The J gene is TRBJ2-1, the V gene TRBV7-2, with a weak D call TRBD2 (6 bases). The V end lost 3 bases, the J end lost 4 bases, and 13 bases lay between the germline ends. The CDR3 has 15 residues. The germline gives CDR1 SGHTA, CDR2 FQGNSA. CDR3 sequence reads: CASSLEGRNYNEQFF. The CDR3 DNA reads TGTGCCAGCAGCTTGGAGGGACGGAATTACAATGAGCAGTTCTTC.

This clone was seen a single time. The genes are TRBV6-5 and TRBJ1-1; tentative D call: TRBD1 (5 bases). The CDR3 spans 15 residues. V was trimmed by 6 bases and J by 1 base, leaving 15 bases between them. Germline values: CDR1 MNHEY, CDR2 SVGAGI. CDR3 in amino acids: CASSPPGVRNTEAFF. Written as DNA, the CDR3 is TGTGCCAGCAGCCCGCCGGGGGTCCGGAACACTGAAGCTTTCTTT.

The chain employs TRBV5-4 and TRBJ2-3, with a tentative D call TRBD1 (5 bases). V lost 1 base and J lost 5, with 14 bases in between. The germline CDR1 and CDR2 sequences are SGHNT and YYREEE (reference sequence). The CDR3 is 15 residues long. The CDR3, as DNA: TGTGCCAGCAGCTTGCAAGGGGATAAAAGAGATACGCAGTATTTT. Encoded protein: CASSLQGDKRDTQYF.

This clone has a single count. The rearrangement uses TRBV6-5 and TRBJ2-7; D gene uncertain. This CDR3 spans 13 amino acids. Trimming took 7 bases from V and 6 from J, leaving 16 bases between them. In germline, CDR1 is MNHEY, CDR2 SVGAGI. The CDR3 coding sequence is TGTGCCAGCATCCCGAGAGACACCGCCGAGCAGTACTTC. Its protein product is CASIPRDTAEQYF.

V gene TRBV2 combines with J gene TRBJ1-1; 11 bases map to TRBD1. From germline, CDR1 is SNHLY and CDR2 FYNNEI. CDR3 length: 15 residues. V lost 5 bases to trimming and J lost 3 bases; unmatched junction nucleotides: 5. The CDR3 loop reads CASSKDRGQYTEAFF. CDR3 bases: TGTGCCAGCAGTAAGGACAGGGGGCAATACACTGAAGCTTTCTTT.

The V call is TRBV7-9, the J call TRBJ1-3, with D perhaps matching TRBD1 (5 bases). V shed 6 bases and J shed 0 bases, with 15 bases lying between them. The CDR3 is made up of 16 amino acids. Germline CDR1 and CDR2: SEHNR and FQNEAQ (reference sequence). This chain's CDR3 is CASRGGTIISGNTIYF. CDR3 nucleotides: TGTGCCAGCAGGGGGGGTACTATCATCTCTGGAAACACCATATATTTT. Looking up the rest from reference TRBV7-9 and TRBJ1-3 gives the full variable domain: DTGVSQNPRHKITKRGQNVTFRCDPISEHNRLYWYRQTLGQGPEFLTYFQNEAQLEKSRLLSDRFSAERPKGSFSTLEIQRTEQGDSAMYLCASRGGTIISGNTIYFGEGSWLTVV.

This chain links TRBV4-1 with TRBJ1-2; 7 nucleotides agree with TRBD1. Germline-derived CDR1 and CDR2 are MGHRA and YSYEKL. V shed 2 bases, J shed 3 bases, and the junction held 6 bases outside the gene matches. This CDR3 spans 15 amino acids. The CDR3 DNA follows: TGCGCCAGCAGCCAACCGGGACAGCGGGACTATGGCTACACCTTC. It encodes CASSQPGQRDYGYTF.

V is TRBV9 and J is TRBJ2-5; the match to TRBD2 covers 8 bases. CDR3 length equals 15 residues. Per germline, CDR1 SGDLS and CDR2 YYNGEE. V was pared by 0 bases and J by 3 bases, with 4 bases of the junction left unmatched. The DNA of the CDR3 is TGTGCCAGCAGCGTAGGACTAGCGAACGAAGAGACCCAGTACTTC. It specifies CASSVGLANEETQYF.